This passage covers 13 T cell receptor beta chains from one sample sequenced in a study of T-cell memory formation after mild COVID-19. TCRdb passed the 5' RACE reads through MiXCR, listing each CDR3 protein once. The table records about 430,000 distinct CDR3 sequences, 20% to 25% of them present only once. Material for sequencing was PBMCs or a T cell subset sorted from them (not recorded which). All receptors derive from an adult woman who had mild COVID-19 (a few samples of this study predate the infection). Cell type and time point are not known.

The chain recombines TRBV6-1 with TRBJ1-1; D not certain. This CDR3 contains 10 residues. V was trimmed by 8 bases and J by 10 bases, leaving 11 bases between them. Germline V gene data show CDR1 as MNHNS and CDR2 as SASEGT. In nucleotides, the CDR3 is TGTGCCAGCTTCCTCTACGGAGCTTTCTTT. This gives the protein CASFLYGAFF.

This clonotype was seen ten or more times. The V and J genes are TRBV7-9 and TRBJ2-7, with no clear D. V was cut by 0 bases and J by 2 bases, with 2 bases left in between. Germline V gene sequence: CDR1 SEHNR, CDR2 FQNEAQ (reference sequence). CDR3 length equals 12 residues. CDR3 sequence reads: CASSLAAYEQYF. CDR3 nucleotide sequence: TGTGCCAGCAGCTTAGCAGCCTACGAGCAGTACTTC.

This clonotype was observed a few times. The gene calls are TRBV10-3 and TRBJ1-2; a possible D gene is TRBD1 (5 bases). Germline V CDR1 and CDR2: ENHRY, SYGVKD. V dropped 4 bases and J dropped 4 bases, with 19 bases sitting between them. CDR3 length: 16 residues. The CDR3 protein is CAISAIDSRPFYGYTF. The CDR3 DNA reads TGTGCCATCAGTGCCATAGACAGTCGCCCTTTCTATGGCTACACCTTC.

The chain recombines TRBV15 with TRBJ2-3; 7 bases line up with TRBD1. J gave up 6 bases and V 0 bases, and 6 bases lay outside the gene matches. Germline assignment: CDR1 LNHNV and CDR2 YYDKDF (reference sequence). This CDR3 is 15 amino acids long. The CDR3: CATSRDMTGSDTQYF. CDR3 coding DNA: TGTGCCACCAGCAGAGATATGACAGGGTCCGATACGCAGTATTTT.

This clonotype appeared a few times. The chain joins TRBV6-2 or TRBV6-3 to TRBJ1-5, with D possibly TRBD1 on 6 matching bases. The CDR3 is made up of 16 amino acids. Germline V gene data show CDR1 as MNHEY and CDR2 as SVGEGT. V lost 0 bases and J lost 7, with 16 bases in between. The CDR3 reads CASSYSLGGAEQPQHF. As DNA, the CDR3 is TGTGCCAGCAGTTACTCCCTGGGGGGGGCTGAACAGCCCCAGCATTTT.

V and J are TRBV7-9 and TRBJ2-1; TRBD2 is a possible D gene (5 bases). The CDR3 sequence is 14 residues long. From germline, CDR1 is SEHNR and CDR2 FQNEAQ (reference sequence). V was cut by 5 bases and J by 2 bases, with 10 bases left in between. CDR3 amino acids: CASSRGSPYNEQFF. Here the CDR3 DNA reads TGTGCCAGCAGCCGAGGGAGCCCCTACAATGAGCAGTTCTTC.

The sample holds a few counts of this clonotype. The chain employs TRBV12-3 or TRBV12-4 and TRBJ1-1; tentatively, D is TRBD1 (5 bases). The CDR3 totals 11 residues. The ends were cut back, 4 bases at V and 10 bases at J, with 10 bases in the middle. CDR3 in amino acids: CASSYRNLAFF. In DNA, the CDR3 is TGTGCCAGCAGTTACAGGAACTTAGCTTTCTTT.

The chain is built from TRBV5-1 and TRBJ1-1; D is ambiguous. Trimming removed 2 bases from V and 6 bases from J, with 14 bases in between. CDR1 is SGHRS and CDR2 is YFSETQ in the germline V gene. The CDR3 has 14 residues. The CDR3 coding sequence is TGCGCCAGCAGCTTTGACCGTAACGGGGCTGAAGCTTTCTTT. Its protein is CASSFDRNGAEAFF.

This chain connects TRBV20-1 to TRBJ2-5, with D hard to call. Trimming took off 3 bases at V and 2 bases at J, with 1 base between the two ends. The germline gives CDR1 DFQATT, CDR2 SNEGSKA (reference sequence). This CDR3 is 10 amino acids long. The chain's CDR3 is CSASQETQYF. CDR3 nucleotide sequence: TGCAGTGCTAGTCAAGAGACCCAGTACTTC.

The V call is TRBV7-2, the J call TRBJ2-1; D is perhaps TRBD2 (6 bases). Between the trimmed V and J ends, which lost 4 bases and 1 base, there was a span of 17 bases. The CDR3 length is 17 residues. Germline loops: CDR1 SGHTA, CDR2 FQGNSA. CDR3 DNA: TGTGCCAGCAGCTCCTCTGGGAGGATCGGATCCTACAATGAGCAGTTCTTC. Its translation is CASSSSGRIGSYNEQFF.

The chain has TRBV29-1 and TRBJ2-7; perhaps TRBD1 as D (8 bases). Trimming cost V 5 bases and J 0 bases, with 17 bases left between them. The CDR3 loop spans 15 amino acids. The V gene's germline CDR1 is SQVTM and CDR2 ANQGSEA. The CDR3 here is CSVRNRGTISYEQYF. The CDR3, as DNA: TGCAGCGTTCGGAACAGGGGGACTATCTCCTACGAGCAGTACTTC.

V and J are TRBV7-9 and TRBJ2-1; the D gene is possibly TRBD2 (5 bases). The V end was cut by 5 bases, the J end by 3 bases, with 11 bases between. This CDR3 is built from 14 residues. Germline CDR1 reads SEHNR; CDR2 reads FQNEAQ (reference sequence). CDR3 residues: CASSAGVGYNEQFF. The CDR3 region has the DNA TGTGCCAGCAGCGCCGGGGTTGGCTACAATGAGCAGTTCTTC.

The chain is built from TRBV7-9 and TRBJ1-2; D ambiguous. Trimming removed 5 bases from V and 5 bases from J, with 15 bases in between. Germline values: CDR1 SEHNR, CDR2 FQNEAQ (reference sequence). The CDR3 length is 14 residues. Here the CDR3 reads CASSGRTATYGYTF. Written as DNA, the CDR3 is TGTGCCAGCAGCGGGAGGACCGCAACTTATGGCTACACCTTC.